This T cell receptor (beta chain) comes out of a study of monozygotic twins with cystic fibrosis. With regard to this clone: Antigen: not known.

The repertoire was sequenced with immunoSEQ multiplex PCR; TCRdb's copy has only in-frame clones and lacks some. The data show 25,000 to 40,000 clones, 90% to 98% seen once. Study results and caveats: Median Simpson clonality of 0.0095 suggested naive T cells predominated. No link emerged between shared CDR3 counts and age, concordance or severity.

The V segment lost 7 bases and the J segment 1 base; nucleotides outside the gene matches: 13. The CDR3 has 17 residues. Germline V lookup: CDR1 MDHEN, CDR2 SYDVKM. The sequence came from a girl aged 2-10 years with cystic fibrosis. Sequenced: blood. The chain recombines TRBV28 with TRBJ1-5, with 7 positions matching TRBD1. CDR3 in amino acids: CASIPPRTGGSNQPQHF. The CDR3 nucleotides read TGTGCCAGCATTCCCCCTCGGACAGGCGGGAGCAATCAGCCCCAGCATTTT.